The 30 T cell receptor beta chains below all came from one sample that was sequenced in a study of cytomegalovirus exposure and HLA in healthy donors. The PCR made use of 60 Vbeta and 13 Jbeta primers. TCRdb's copy holds only in-frame clones and misses some; the assay was immunoSEQ multiplex PCR. The sample lists 95,000 to 100,000 clones; about 80% were seen once. Sequenced material: PBMCs. Receptor source: a woman aged 55 to 70 in good health and CMV-seronegative.

The genes are TRBV27 and TRBJ2-3; possible D gene TRBD2, 6 bases. The CDR3 consists of 16 residues. Germline CDR1 MNHEY, CDR2 SMNVEV (reference sequence). V lost 2 bases and J 2 bases, leaving 14 bases between the germline ends. CDR3 region: CASSLGVAAYTDTQYF. The CDR3 coding sequence is TGTGCCAGCAGTTTAGGAGTAGCGGCATACACAGATACGCAGTATTTT.

The chain combines TRBV4-3 with TRBJ2-5, with TRBD2 matching over 9 bases. The CDR3 is 16 amino acids. Germline V gives CDR1 LGHNA, CDR2 YSLEER. V trimming: 4 bases; J trimming: 2 bases; junction bases outside the gene matches: 8. CDR3 nucleotides: TGCGCCAGCAGCCCCGTTAGCGGGGGCCCACAAGAGACCCAGTACTTC. It translates to CASSPVSGGPQETQYF.

This clone was seen a few times. The rearrangement uses TRBV7-2 and TRBJ1-1; no clear D gene. V was trimmed by 3 bases and J by 5 bases, leaving 4 bases between them. The length of the CDR3 is 11 residues. Germline assignment: CDR1 SGHTA and CDR2 FQGNSA. The CDR3 spells CASSFSTEAFF. CDR3 in DNA: TGTGCCAGCAGCTTTTCTACTGAAGCTTTCTTT.

On this clone itself: Its ends do not fully match the called genes, so a read error is possible. V usage is TRBV7-9 and J usage is TRBJ1-2; D ambiguous. CDR3 length: 13 residues. Germline values: CDR1 SEHNR, CDR2 FQNEAQ (reference sequence). The CDR3 nucleotides are TGTTCCAGCAGCTTAGCGCTAGCGGGCGGCTACACCTTC. It is translated as CSSSLALAGGYTF.

This chain joins TRBV7-2 and TRBJ2-1, with 8 bases matching TRBD2. J was trimmed by 4 bases and V by 1 base; bases with no gene match: 3. This CDR3 spans 15 amino acids. From germline, CDR1 is SGHTA and CDR2 FQGNSA. In DNA form, the CDR3 reads TGTGCCAGCAGCTTAGGACTAGCGAGATACAATGAGCAGTTCTTC. It translates to CASSLGLARYNEQFF.

This chain connects TRBV7-2 to TRBJ2-3; a weak D match, TRBD1 (5 bases). This CDR3 has 16 amino acids. The V end lost 5 bases, the J end lost 0 bases, and 15 bases lay between the germline ends. Germline V CDR1 and CDR2: SGHTA, FQGNSA. The CDR3: CASSASRASSTDTQYF. The CDR3 DNA reads as TGTGCCAGCAGCGCGTCCAGGGCCTCTAGCACAGATACGCAGTATTTT.

The chain has TRBV10-1 and TRBJ2-2, with D possibly TRBD1 on 5 matching bases. V was trimmed by 2 bases and J by 3 bases, leaving 10 bases between them. The CDR3 length is 15 residues. In germline, CDR1 is WNHNN, CDR2 SYGVQD (reference sequence). The CDR3 sequence is CASSETKGHTGELFF. In DNA form, the CDR3 reads TGCGCCAGCAGTGAGACTAAGGGGCACACCGGGGAGCTGTTTTTT.

The chain joins TRBV6-4 to TRBJ2-7, with D possibly TRBD1 on 8 matching bases. CDR3 length: 19 residues. Germline values: CDR1 MRHNA, CDR2 SNTAGT. Trimming shortened V by 2 bases and J by 7 bases, and 30 bases separated the two germline ends. The CDR3 reads CASSDRSGQGGTRDWEQYF. The CDR3, as DNA: TGTGCCAGCAGTGACCGATCAGGACAGGGAGGGACCCGCGACTGGGAGCAGTACTTC.

This chain connects TRBV7-9 to TRBJ1-6; TRBD1 matches at 9 bases. The CDR3 extends over 14 amino acids. The V and J ends lost 5 bases and 9 bases, in that order; junction bases with no gene match: 5. Germline V lookup: CDR1 SEHNR, CDR2 FQNEAQ (reference sequence). The CDR3 reads CASSRDREGSPLHF. The CDR3 DNA is TGTGCCAGCAGCCGGGACAGGGAAGGTTCACCCCTCCACTTT. Supplemented by reference TRBV7-9 and TRBJ1-6, the full variable domain reads DTGVSQNPRHKITKRGQNVTFRCDPISEHNRLYWYRQTLGQGPEFLTYFQNEAQLEKSRLLSDRFSAERPKGSFSTLEIQRTEQGDSAMYLCASSRDREGSPLHFGNGTRLTVT.

This sequence joins TRBV19 and TRBJ2-3; 8 bases line up with TRBD2. The CDR3 runs 16 residues. Germline V gene sequence: CDR1 LNHDA, CDR2 SQIVND (reference sequence). V shed 1 base and J 0 bases; nucleotides not matched to a gene: 3. The CDR3 sequence is CASSIGTSRSTDTQYF. The CDR3 nucleotides are TGTGCCAGTAGTATAGGGACTAGCAGAAGCACAGATACGCAGTATTTT. The entire variable domain, with the rest obtained from reference TRBV19 and TRBJ2-3, is as follows: DGGITQSPKYLFRKEGQNVTLSCEQNLNHDAMYWYRQDPGQGLRLIYYSQIVNDFQKGDIAEGYSVSREKKESFPLTVTSAQKNPTAFYLCASSIGTSRSTDTQYFGPGTRLTVL.

This chain connects TRBV6-5 to TRBJ2-5; TRBD1 might be the D (6 bases). The CDR3 spans 15 residues. V lost 4 bases, J lost 1 base, and 13 bases lay in between. Germline assignment: CDR1 MNHEY and CDR2 SVGAGI. The CDR3 DNA reads as TGTGCCAGCAGTTCCCCCAGGGGTTTCCAAGAGACCCAGTACTTC. As protein: CASSSPRGFQETQYF.

As concerns this clone: Different DNA sequences within this sample yield the same CDR3. The gene calls are TRBV5-1 and TRBJ1-1, with a weak D call TRBD1 (5 bases). The CDR3 spans 13 residues. CDR1 SGHRS and CDR2 YFSETQ come from the germline V gene. Trimming cost V 2 bases and J 1 base, with 6 bases left between them. CDR3 region: CASSLTGNTEAFF. The CDR3 nucleotides read TGCGCCAGCAGCTTAACAGGGAACACTGAAGCTTTCTTT.

V gene TRBV7-9 combines with J gene TRBJ2-2; the D gene is possibly TRBD1 (6 bases). There are 15 residues in the CDR3. Germline values: CDR1 SEHNR, CDR2 FQNEAQ (reference sequence). V was shortened by 5 bases and J by 0 bases, with 10 bases between the two germline ends. The CDR3 here is CASSPGTTNTGELFF. The CDR3 region has the DNA TGTGCCAGCAGCCCCGGGACAACGAACACCGGGGAGCTGTTTTTT.

This CDR3 is CASSYSSGRTSEQFF. The CDR3 nucleotides are TGTGCCAGCAGTTATTCCAGCGGGAGAACTAGTGAGCAGTTCTTC. V and J are TRBV6-5 and TRBJ2-1, with 8 bases identical to TRBD2. J was trimmed by 9 bases and V by 3 bases; bases with no gene match: 10. Germline V gene sequence: CDR1 MNHEY, CDR2 SVGAGI. CDR3 size: 15 residues.

J is TRBJ1-5 and V is TRBV9; 8 nucleotides match TRBD1. The V gene end was trimmed by 3 bases and the J gene end by 11 bases; junction bases not matched to a gene: 10. CDR3 size: 14 residues. The germline V gene has CDR1 SGDLS and CDR2 YYNGEE. This chain's CDR3 is CASSAKDREGTQHF. In DNA, the CDR3 is TGTGCCAGCAGCGCCAAGGACAGGGAAGGGACCCAGCATTTT.

The chain has TRBV10-3 and TRBJ2-3; 10 bases align to TRBD2. Germline-derived CDR1 and CDR2 are ENHRY and SYGVKD. V trimming: 4 bases; J trimming: 3 bases; junction bases outside the gene matches: 4. The CDR3 runs to 15 residues. In DNA, the CDR3 is TGTGCCATCAGTGGTCAGCGGGGGGGGACAGATACGCAGTATTTT. Protein sequence: CAISGQRGGTDTQYF.

The chain employs TRBV5-4 and TRBJ2-1, with a weak D call TRBD2 (6 bases). Germline V gene lookup returns CDR1 SGHNT and CDR2 YYREEE (reference sequence). The germline V and J ends were trimmed by 4 bases and 4 bases, with 9 bases remaining between them. CDR3 size: 13 residues. CDR3 bases: TGTGCCAGCAGCAAGGGACTGTACAATGAGCAGTTCTTC. It yields the protein CASSKGLYNEQFF.

The chain employs TRBV5-4 and TRBJ1-2, with 7 bases lining up with TRBD1. The CDR3 covers 15 residues. The germline V gene encodes CDR1 SGHNT and CDR2 YYREEE (reference sequence). V dropped 0 bases and J dropped 0; count of bases not matched to a gene: 2. The CDR3 DNA reads TGTGCCAGCAGCTTGGTTGGGACAGCTAACTATGGCTACACCTTC. It specifies CASSLVGTANYGYTF.

The J gene is TRBJ1-4, the V gene TRBV5-5; unclear D gene. The ends were cut back, 0 bases at V and 6 bases at J, with 9 bases in the middle. Germline CDR1 and CDR2: SGHKS and YYEKEE (reference sequence). There are 14 residues in the CDR3. The CDR3 bases are TGTGCCAGCAGCTTGGGTTGGGGAGATGAAAAACTGTTTTTT. It translates to CASSLGWGDEKLFF.

The rearrangement links TRBV13 to TRBJ2-3; D is unresolved. CDR1 and CDR2 (germline): PRHDT, FYEKMQ (reference sequence). The CDR3 loop spans 13 amino acids. V was trimmed by 4 bases and J by 4 bases, leaving 9 bases between them. CDR3: CASSSPVPDTQYF. The CDR3 DNA is TGTGCCAGCAGCTCACCAGTACCAGATACGCAGTATTTT.

On this clone: Germline and junction disagree at one end, which may indicate a read error. V gene TRBV27 combines with J gene TRBJ1-4; 8 nucleotides align to TRBD1. The CDR3 extends over 11 amino acids. From germline, CDR1 is MNHEY and CDR2 SMNVEV (reference sequence). CDR3 residues: CASSGQGFTPF. CDR3 nucleotides: TGTGCCAGCAGTGGACAGGGATTCACCCCGTTT.

The rearrangement links TRBV11-2 to TRBJ1-1; possibly TRBD1 for D (5 bases). The CDR3 totals 13 residues. The germline CDR1 and CDR2 sequences are SGHAT and FQNNGV. The V gene lost 4 bases and the J gene lost 0 bases, with 6 bases spanning the gap. Written as DNA, the CDR3 is TGTGCCAGCAGCTCCAGGGTGAACACTGAAGCTTTCTTT. This codes for CASSSRVNTEAFF. Full variable domain (missing parts from reference TRBV11-2 and TRBJ1-1): EAGVAQSPRYKIIEKRQSVAFWCNPISGHATLYWYQQILGQGPKLLIQFQNNGVVDDSQLPKDRFSAERLKGVDSTLKIQPAKLEDSAVYLCASSSRVNTEAFFGQGTRLTVV.

This sequence joins TRBV5-6 and TRBJ1-6, with 8 bases lining up with TRBD1. The CDR3 is 14 residues long. V lost 4 bases, J lost 7 bases, and 4 bases stayed unmatched. Germline lookup yields CDR1 SGHDT and CDR2 YYEEEE. The CDR3 here is CASSLDRVNSPLHF. DNA of the CDR3: TGTGCCAGCAGCCTGGACAGGGTGAATTCACCCCTCCACTTT.

The V and J genes are TRBV6-1 and TRBJ2-3, with TRBD2 matching over 7 bases. Germline CDR1 MNHNS, CDR2 SASEGT. After removal of 2 bases from V and 2 bases from J, the junction contained 13 bases not matched to a gene. The CDR3 contains 18 residues. For the CDR3, the DNA is TGTGCCAGCAGTGAAAGGGTAAAACTAGCGCTAAACACAGATACGCAGTATTTT. Amino acid sequence: CASSERVKLALNTDTQYF.

The chain uses TRBV29-1 and TRBJ1-2; D may be TRBD1 (5 bases). Germline CDR1 is SQVTM and CDR2 is ANQGSEA. This CDR3 comprises 12 residues. V shed 7 bases and J shed 4 bases, with 13 bases lying between them. CDR3 DNA: TGCAGCGCCTCTTGGGGCACCTATGGCTACACCTTC. Translated: CSASWGTYGYTF.

This clone was found a few times. The CDR3 bases are TGCGCCAGCAGCCAAGATTTAGATTCTCAAGAGACCCAGTACTTC. The encoded protein is CASSQDLDSQETQYF. This chain uses TRBV4-3 with TRBJ2-5, with D unresolved. Trimming stripped 0 bases from V and 2 bases from J, with 10 bases between. CDR1 and CDR2 (germline): LGHNA, YSLEER. The CDR3 sequence is 15 residues long.

In its sample, this clone was seen a few times. This chain connects TRBV10-3 to TRBJ2-5; 10 bases map to TRBD1. This CDR3 spans 14 amino acids. Germline CDR1 is ENHRY and CDR2 is SYGVKD. V was clipped by 5 bases and J by 2 bases; unmatched bases: 2. The CDR3 loop is CAISPGQGQETQYF. In DNA form, the CDR3 reads TGTGCCATCAGTCCGGGACAGGGGCAAGAGACCCAGTACTTC.

This clone occurred a few times. The V call is TRBV10-1, the J call TRBJ1-1, with TRBD1 as a possible D gene (6 bases). This CDR3 is built from 13 residues. Germline loops: CDR1 WNHNN, CDR2 SYGVQD (reference sequence). V was trimmed by 3 bases and J by 5 bases, leaving 10 bases between them. The CDR3 DNA reads TGCGCCAGCAGTGATACTGGACAGACTGAAGCTTTCTTT. Amino acids: CASSDTGQTEAFF.

The V gene is TRBV12-5, the J gene TRBJ2-2; 7 positions agree with TRBD2. The CDR3 is 15 residues long. Losses at the gene ends were 1 base for V and 5 bases for J; bases not matched to a gene: 4. Germline V gene sequence: CDR1 LGHNT, CDR2 FRNRAP. CDR3 protein: CASGLGEGRTGELFF. For the CDR3, the DNA is TGTGCTAGTGGTTTGGGGGAGGGGCGGACCGGGGAGCTGTTTTTT.

V gene TRBV5-1 combines with J gene TRBJ2-5; possible D gene TRBD1, 6 bases. The germline V gene encodes CDR1 SGHRS and CDR2 YFSETQ. This CDR3 spans 15 amino acids. V lost 4 bases to trimming and J lost 5 bases, with 18 bases between them. The CDR3 here is CASSGIATTGETQYF. In DNA form, the CDR3 reads TGCGCCAGCAGCGGCATTGCCACCACAGGGGAGACCCAGTACTTC.